This T cell receptor beta chain is drawn from a study of blood T cell repertoires in COVID-19. Study in general: The samples span acute and convalescent COVID-19 from the United States, Italy and Spain. T cells, B-cell-depleted T cells, or PBMCs supplied cDNA or gDNA.

The germline CDR1 and CDR2 sequences are SGHDN and FVKESK. The CDR3 loop spans 11 amino acids. V dropped 6 bases and J dropped 6 bases, with 6 bases sitting between them. Original handling: Amplification of reference gene primers was used by the study to estimate nucleated cell counts. Method: immunoSEQ multiplex PCR; TCRdb's copy keeps in-frame clones and lacks some. D and trimming come from the DNA, and the V and J calls and clone size come from that table. Of more than 70,000 clones in the sample, approximately 90% were seen once. This chain uses TRBV14 with TRBJ1-3; D is ambiguous. Sequenced input: peripheral blood. The receptor comes from a young woman with acute or convalescent COVID-19. CDR3 in amino acids: CASSLKNTIYF. The CDR3 DNA reads TGTGCCAGCAGTCTTAAAAACACCATATATTTT.